The source of this T cell receptor beta chain is a study of human T cells and chemical hapten exposure. Time point reported: pre-sensitization, week 0. Treatment specified: therapeutic diphenylcyclopropenone sensitization with weekly scalp DPC. Blood, whole and unfractionated, served as the source for total RNA extraction. Germline trimming cut 5 bases from V and 4 bases from J; bases unmatched to any gene: 5. CDR1 SGHAT and CDR2 FQNNGV come from the germline V gene. The CDR3 sequence is 14 residues long. TCRdb recomputed calls from the RACE reads with MiXCR, one row per CDR3 protein. The sample yields under 40,000 distinct CDR3 sequences, approximately 12% seen once. This clonotype occurred many times.

Sequenced material: whole blood, taken in connection with sensitization to the hapten diphenylcyclopropenone (DPC). The source of this sequence is a woman aged 40 to 55 with alopecia areata. Some clones in this sample may be carry-over from other donors' samples. V usage is TRBV11-2 and J usage is TRBJ2-7; the match to TRBD2 covers 10 bases. The CDR3 nucleotides are TGTGCCAGCAGCCAAGCGGGAGGGCCTTACGAGCAGTACTTC. Translated, it gives CASSQAGGPYEQYF.